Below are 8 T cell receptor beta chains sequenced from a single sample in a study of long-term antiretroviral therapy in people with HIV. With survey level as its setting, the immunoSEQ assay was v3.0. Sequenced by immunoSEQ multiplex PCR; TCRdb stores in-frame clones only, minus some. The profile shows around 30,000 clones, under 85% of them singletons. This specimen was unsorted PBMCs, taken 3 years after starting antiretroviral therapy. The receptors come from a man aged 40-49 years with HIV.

This CDR3 is CASRGQGANYGYTF. The CDR3 bases are TGTGCCAGTAGGGGACAGGGCGCTAACTATGGCTACACCTTC. The chain joins TRBV19 to TRBJ1-2; 9 bases agree with TRBD1. This CDR3 region has 14 residues. V shed 6 bases and J 0 bases; nucleotides not matched to a gene: 2. Germline V lookup: CDR1 LNHDA, CDR2 SQIVND (reference sequence). The variable domain in full, with the rest retrieved from reference TRBV19 and TRBJ1-2, is DGGITQSPKYLFRKEGQNVTLSCEQNLNHDAMYWYRQDPGQGLRLIYYSQIVNDFQKGDIAEGYSVSREKKESFPLTVTSAQKNPTAFYLCASRGQGANYGYTFGSGTRLTVV.

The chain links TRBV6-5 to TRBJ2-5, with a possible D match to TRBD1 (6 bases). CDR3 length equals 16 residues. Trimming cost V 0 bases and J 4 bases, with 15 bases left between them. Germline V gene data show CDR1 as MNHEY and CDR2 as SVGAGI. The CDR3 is CASSYSGRGPPETQYF. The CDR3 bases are TGTGCCAGCAGTTACTCGGGCAGGGGCCCCCCAGAGACCCAGTACTTC.

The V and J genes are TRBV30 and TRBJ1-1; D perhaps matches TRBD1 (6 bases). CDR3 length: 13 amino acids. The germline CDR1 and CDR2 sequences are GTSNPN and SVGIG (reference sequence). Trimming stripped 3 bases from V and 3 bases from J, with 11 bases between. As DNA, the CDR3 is TGTGCCTGGAGGTGGGGGGGCTACACTGAAGCTTTCTTT. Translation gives CAWRWGGYTEAFF. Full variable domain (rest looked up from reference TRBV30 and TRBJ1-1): SQTIHQWPATLVQPVGSPLSLECTVEGTSNPNLYWYRQAAGRGLQLLFYSVGIGQISSEVPQNLSASRPQDRQFILSSKKLLLSDSGFYLCAWRWGGYTEAFFGQGTRLTVV.

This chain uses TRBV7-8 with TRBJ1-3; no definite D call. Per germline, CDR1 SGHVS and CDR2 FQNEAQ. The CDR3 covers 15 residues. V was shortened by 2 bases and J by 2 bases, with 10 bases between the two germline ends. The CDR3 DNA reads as TGTGCCAGCAGCTTACCCGAGATTGCTGGAAACACCATATATTTT. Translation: CASSLPEIAGNTIYF.

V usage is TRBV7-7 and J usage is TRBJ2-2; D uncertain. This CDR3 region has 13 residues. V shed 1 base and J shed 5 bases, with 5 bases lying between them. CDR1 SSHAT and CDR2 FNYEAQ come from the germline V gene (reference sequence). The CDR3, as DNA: TGTGCCAGCAGCTTAGGTGCTACCGGGGAGCTGTTTTTT. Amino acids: CASSLGATGELFF.

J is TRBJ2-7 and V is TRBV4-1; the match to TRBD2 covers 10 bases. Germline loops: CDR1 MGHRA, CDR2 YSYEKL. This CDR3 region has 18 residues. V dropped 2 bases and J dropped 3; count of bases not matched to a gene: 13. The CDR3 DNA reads TGCGCCAGCAGCCAACCACTAGCGGGACCTAAAGGGGTCTACGAGCAGTACTTC. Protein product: CASSQPLAGPKGVYEQYF.

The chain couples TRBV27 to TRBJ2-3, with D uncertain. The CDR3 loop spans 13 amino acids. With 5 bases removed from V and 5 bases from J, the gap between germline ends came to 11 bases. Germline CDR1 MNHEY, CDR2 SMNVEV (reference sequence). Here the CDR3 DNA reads TGTGCCAGCAGTCACTTGGCGAGAGATACGCAGTATTTT. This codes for CASSHLARDTQYF.

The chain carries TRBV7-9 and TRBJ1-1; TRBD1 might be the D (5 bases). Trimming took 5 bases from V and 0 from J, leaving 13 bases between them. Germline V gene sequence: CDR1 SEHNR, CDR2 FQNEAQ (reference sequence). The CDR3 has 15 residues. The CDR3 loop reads CASSPLRGVNTEAFF. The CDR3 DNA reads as TGTGCCAGCAGCCCCTTGCGGGGGGTGAACACTGAAGCTTTCTTT.